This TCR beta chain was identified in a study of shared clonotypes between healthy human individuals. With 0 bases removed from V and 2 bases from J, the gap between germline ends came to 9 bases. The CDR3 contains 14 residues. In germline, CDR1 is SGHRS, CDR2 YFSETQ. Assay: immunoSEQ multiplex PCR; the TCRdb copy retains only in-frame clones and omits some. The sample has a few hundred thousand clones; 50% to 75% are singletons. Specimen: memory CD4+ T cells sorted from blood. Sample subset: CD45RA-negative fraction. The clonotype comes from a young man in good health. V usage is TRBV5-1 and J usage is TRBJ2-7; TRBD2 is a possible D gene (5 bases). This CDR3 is CASSLAVGAYEQYF. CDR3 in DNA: TGCGCCAGCAGCTTGGCAGTGGGAGCCTACGAGCAGTACTTC.